This T cell receptor (beta chain) was sequenced in a study of breast tumors, draining lymph nodes, adjacent tissues. On this clonotype itself: Its antigen remains unidentified.

The V and J ends lost 3 bases and 9 bases, in that order; junction bases with no gene match: 5. Germline-derived CDR1 and CDR2 are MGHDK and SYGVNS. This CDR3 spans 14 amino acids. General study results and limits: Tumor T cell lymph node origin was a supported hypothesis, not proven.

Each CDR3 protein gets one entry after TCRdb re-called the multiplex PCR reads with MiXCR. This table has around 13,000 distinct CDR3 sequences, 45% to 55% appearing once. The TCR sequence derives from a female donor with breast cancer. Some clones in this sample may be carry-over from other donors' samples. Material: tumor-adjacent breast tissue. The chain recombines TRBV25-1 with TRBJ1-6; 7 nucleotides agree with TRBD1. CDR3 sequence: CASSEDRFFSPLHF. In nucleotides, the CDR3 is TGTGCCAGCAGTGAGGACAGGTTTTTTTCACCCCTCCACTTT.